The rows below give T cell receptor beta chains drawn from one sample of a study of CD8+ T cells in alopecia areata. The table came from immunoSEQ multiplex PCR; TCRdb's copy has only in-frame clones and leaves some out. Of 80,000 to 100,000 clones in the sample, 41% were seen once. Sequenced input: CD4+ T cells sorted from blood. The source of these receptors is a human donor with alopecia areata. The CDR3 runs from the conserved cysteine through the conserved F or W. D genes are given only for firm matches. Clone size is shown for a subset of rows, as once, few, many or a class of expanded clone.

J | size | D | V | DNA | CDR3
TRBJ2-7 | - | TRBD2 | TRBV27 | TGTGCCAGCAGTTTATGGGGGGGGAAGAGCTCCTACGAGCAGTACTTC | CASSLWGGKSSYEQYF
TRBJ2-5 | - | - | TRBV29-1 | TGCAGCGTTGTTGACGTGGAGACCCAGTACTTC | CSVVDVETQYF
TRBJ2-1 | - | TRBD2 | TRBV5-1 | TGCGCCAGCAGCCGCCGTAGCGGGGGGTCCTACAATGAGCAGTTCTTC | CASSRRSGGSYNEQFF
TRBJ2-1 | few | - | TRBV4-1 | TGTGCCAGCAGCCAAGCTACGGTGAGCTCCTACAATGAGCAGTTCTTC | CASSQATVSSYNEQFF
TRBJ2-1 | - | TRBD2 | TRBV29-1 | TGCAGCGTTGAGATGGTAGCGGGGGGGCTCAATGAGCAGTTCTTC | CSVEMVAGGLNEQFF
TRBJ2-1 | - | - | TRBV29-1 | TGCAGCGTTTTCACACAGGGCCTCAATGAGCAGTTCTTC | CSVFTQGLNEQFF
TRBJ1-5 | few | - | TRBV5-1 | TGCGCCAGCAGCTTGGAACAGAATCAGCCCCAGCATTTT | CASSLEQNQPQHF
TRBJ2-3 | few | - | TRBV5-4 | TGTGCCAGCAGGGCGGCTCCAAACACAGATACGCAGTATTTT | CASRAAPNTDTQYF
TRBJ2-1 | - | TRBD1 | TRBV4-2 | TGTGCCAGCAGCCAGGATCGGGGGACAGGGGGCTCCCAGTTCTTC | CASSQDRGTGGSQFF
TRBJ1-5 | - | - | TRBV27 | TGTGCCAGCAGTTTATCGGGGATCTATAGCAATCAGCCCCAGCATTTT | CASSLSGIYSNQPQHF
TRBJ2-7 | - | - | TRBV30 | TGTGCCTGGAGCGCGTTCTACGAGCAGTACTTC | CAWSAFYEQYF
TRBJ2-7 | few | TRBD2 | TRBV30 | TGTGCCTGGAGTCGGAGACTAGCGGGAGTCGAGCAGTACTTC | CAWSRRLAGVEQYF
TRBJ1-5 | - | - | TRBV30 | TGTGCCTGGGGGTCAGATAGCAATCAGCCCCAGCATTTT | CAWGSDSNQPQHF
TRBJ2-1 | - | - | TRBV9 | TGTGCCAGCAGCGCCAGGCCCTTATCCTCCTACAATGAGCAGTTCTTC | CASSARPLSSYNEQFF
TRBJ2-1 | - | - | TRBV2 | TGTGCCAGCAGTACCCAGGGCACGGCCTACAATGAGCAGTTCTTC | CASSTQGTAYNEQFF
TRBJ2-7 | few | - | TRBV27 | TGTGCCAGCAGTTCCGCAAGTCTCTACGAGCAGTACTTC | CASSSASLYEQYF
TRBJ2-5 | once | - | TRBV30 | TGTGCCTGGTCTCGGGGGGCGGAGACCCAGTACTTC | CAWSRGAETQYF
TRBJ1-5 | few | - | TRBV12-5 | TGTGCTAGTGGTTTGTGGGGGCCAAATCAGCCCCAGCATTTT | CASGLWGPNQPQHF
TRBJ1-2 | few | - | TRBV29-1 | TGCAGCGTTGAATCCATTGCCTATGGCTACACCTTC | CSVESIAYGYTF
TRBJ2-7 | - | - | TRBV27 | TGTGCCAGCAGTTTATGGCGATACGGCGAGCAGTACTTC | CASSLWRYGEQYF
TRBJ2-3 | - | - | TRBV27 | TGTGCCAGTAGGCAGTACAGCACAGATACGCAGTATTTT | CASRQYSTDTQYF
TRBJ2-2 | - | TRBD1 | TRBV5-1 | TGCGCCAGCAGCTGGGGACAGGGGGAGCTGTTTTTT | CASSWGQGELFF
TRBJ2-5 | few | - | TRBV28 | TGTGCCAGCAGTCCATCCAGTCTTCAATTCACACTCCGGGACATTCAAGAGACCCAGTACTTC | CASSPSSLQFTLRDIQETQYF
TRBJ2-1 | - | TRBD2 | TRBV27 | TGTGCCAGCAGTTTATCGGGGACTAGCAATGAGCAGTTCTTC | CASSLSGTSNEQFF
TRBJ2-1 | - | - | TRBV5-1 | TGCGCCAGCAGCTTGAGCCTAGATCTTGGCGAGCAGTTCTTC | CASSLSLDLGEQFF
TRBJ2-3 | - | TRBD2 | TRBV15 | TGTGCCACCAGCAGACGACTAGCGGGGGCCACAGATACGCAGTATTTT | CATSRRLAGATDTQYF
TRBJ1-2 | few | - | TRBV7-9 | TGTGCCAGCAGCTCGGCCCGTAACTATGGCTACACCTTC | CASSSARNYGYTF
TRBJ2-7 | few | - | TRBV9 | TGTGCCAGCAGCCCCTCAGGGCCCTACGAGCAGTACTTC | CASSPSGPYEQYF
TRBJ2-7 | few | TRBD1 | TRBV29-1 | TGCAGCGTTGGATTGACAGGGGGCGCCTACGAGCAGTACTTC | CSVGLTGGAYEQYF
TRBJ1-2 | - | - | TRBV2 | TGTGCCAGCAGTGCCAGGGGAGACTATGGCTACACCTTC | CASSARGDYGYTF
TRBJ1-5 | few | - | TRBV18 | TGTGCCAGCTCACCACTGGGGTACCAGCCCCAGCATTTT | CASSPLGYQPQHF
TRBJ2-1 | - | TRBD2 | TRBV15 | TGTGCCACCAGCAGATCTAGCGGGAAATCCTACAATGAGCAGTTCTTC | CATSRSSGKSYNEQFF
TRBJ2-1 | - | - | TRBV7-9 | TGTGCCAGCCTCTTTACCTCAAACAATGAGCAGTTCTTC | CASLFTSNNEQFF
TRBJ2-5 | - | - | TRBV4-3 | TGCGCCAGCAGCCCACGAACCAGTGAAGAGACCCAGTACTTC | CASSPRTSEETQYF
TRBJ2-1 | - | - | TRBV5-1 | TGCGCCAGCAGCTTGGAGGATGGCGGCAAGGAGTTCTTC | CASSLEDGGKEFF
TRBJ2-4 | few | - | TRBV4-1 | TGCGCCAGCAGCCAAGGTCCGGTGGACGGCAAAAACATTCAGTACTTC | CASSQGPVDGKNIQYF
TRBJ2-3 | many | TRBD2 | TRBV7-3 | TGTGCCAGCAGCTTAGTTCCACTAGCGACAGATACGCAGTATTTT | CASSLVPLATDTQYF
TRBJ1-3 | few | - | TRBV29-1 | TGCAGCGTTGGCGGCGGGGGCGCGTCTGGAAACACCATATATTTT | CSVGGGGASGNTIYF
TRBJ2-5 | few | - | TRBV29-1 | TGCAGCGTGAACCCTCATAACAGGGCGGGAGAGACCCAGTACTTC | CSVNPHNRAGETQYF
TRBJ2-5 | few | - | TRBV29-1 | TGCAGCCAGTCCCAGGGATCAGGGACCCAGTACTTC | CSQSQGSGTQYF
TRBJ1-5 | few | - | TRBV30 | TGTGCCTGGAGTACCCTAGGGCCCCCACAGCCCCAGCATTTT | CAWSTLGPPQPQHF
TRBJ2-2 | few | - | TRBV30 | TGTGCCTGGAGTGTAGTAGCGGCCGGGGAGCTGTTTTTT | CAWSVVAAGELFF